These T cell receptor beta chains were read from a single sample in a study of T cell repertoires in cytomegalovirus infection. MiXCR, applied by TCRdb to the reads, yields one record per CDR3 protein. The sample contains a few hundred thousand distinct CDR3 sequences, under 35% of which appear only once. These TCRs are of unknown antigen specificity. The sequencing here drew on cultured PBMCs, taken from culture after CMV antigen stimulation. The source of these receptors is a human donor in good health (CMV status not recorded). Some clones in this sample may be carry-over from other donors' samples. Each CDR3 is given with its conserved first and last residue. A D gene is named only where the DNA matches it firmly. A row's size may be missing; if present it is once, few, many or a size class.

d_call j_call v_call clone_size cdr3_nt cdr3_aa
. TRBJ2-6 TRBV6-6 . TGTGCCAGCAGTGAGATGATAGGGGCTGGGGCCAACGTCCTGACTTTC CASSEMIGAGANVLTF
TRBD2 TRBJ2-7 TRBV7-8 few TGTGCCAGCAGCCCTAATCCAGGACTAGCGGTTTCCTACGAGCAGTACTTC CASSPNPGLAVSYEQYF
. TRBJ2-7 TRBV18 . TGTGCCAGCCGCAACAGGGTCTCCTACGAGCAGTACTTC CASRNRVSYEQYF
. TRBJ1-1 TRBV12-3/TRBV12-4 . TGTGCCAGCATAGTGGATCAGGGACTGAACACTGAAGCTTTCTTT CASIVDQGLNTEAFF
. TRBJ1-3 TRBV20-1 . TGCAGTGCTAGAGTACCCAGGGCTGGAAACACCATATATTTT CSARVPRAGNTIYF
TRBD2 TRBJ2-3 TRBV11-1 few TGTGCCAGCAGTCGGGGGGGAGCGGCCACCACAGATACGCAGTATTTT CASSRGGAATTDTQYF
. TRBJ2-7 TRBV7-6 few TGTGCCAGCAGCTCCTCAGTCGGTTGGAGGGCCATGCAGTACTTC CASSSSVGWRAMQYF
. TRBJ2-3 TRBV20-1 few TGCAGTGCCATATCTGGGGTAGATACGCAGTATTTT CSAISGVDTQYF
. TRBJ2-7 TRBV20-1 . TGCAGTGCCAGGCATCTTGAGGGGCTCGACGGTCCCTACGAGCAGTACTTC CSARHLEGLDGPYEQYF
. TRBJ1-1 TRBV11-2 . TGTGCCAGCAGCTTAGACGGCCAATTGAACACTGAAGCTTTCTTT CASSLDGQLNTEAFF
. TRBJ1-2 TRBV28 few TGTGCCACCATTTTGGGTAGGCCGACGAACTATGGCTACACCTTC CATILGRPTNYGYTF
. TRBJ1-5 TRBV11-2 . TGTGCCAGCAGATTAGGGCCCGCTGGCCAGCCCCAGCATTTT CASRLGPAGQPQHF
TRBD1 TRBJ2-3 TRBV12-3/TRBV12-4 few TGTGCCAGCAGTCACCCGGTCGGGACAGGGCTTCCAGATACGCAGTATTTT CASSHPVGTGLPDTQYF
TRBD1 TRBJ2-5 TRBV9 many TGTGCCAGCAGCTCTAATGCCGGGACAGCTCAAGAGACCCAGTACTTC CASSSNAGTAQETQYF
TRBD2 TRBJ2-7 TRBV28 . TGTGCCAGCAGTCTTCTAGGCCCGGGACTAGCGGGAGAGGAGTACGAGCAGTACTTC CASSLLGPGLAGEEYEQYF
. TRBJ1-1 TRBV6-5 few TGTGCCAGCAGTTACATGGGGGGGACTGAAGCTTTCTTT CASSYMGGTEAFF
. TRBJ2-1 TRBV20-1 . TGCAGTGCCCGCGGTCGGGGAAGCTCCTACAATGAGCAGTTCTTC CSARGRGSSYNEQFF
. TRBJ2-1 TRBV19 once TGTGCCAGTAGCGCCCTGGACAGTGGGCAGTTCTTC CASSALDSGQFF
TRBD2 TRBJ2-3 TRBV5-5 . TGTGCCAGCAGCCCCGGGACTAGCGGGAGTTCGCAGTATTTT CASSPGTSGSSQYF
. TRBJ1-1 TRBV7-8 many TGTGCCAGCAGCCCACAACAGTTGAACACTGAAGCTTTCTTT CASSPQQLNTEAFF
. TRBJ2-5 TRBV19 few TGTGCCAGTAGCCCGTCCGTTTTGGAGACCCAGTACTTC CASSPSVLETQYF
TRBD2 TRBJ2-6 TRBV27 . TGTGCCAGCCATCCCGGACTAGCGGCTTTCTCTGGGGCCAACGTCCTGACTTTC CASHPGLAAFSGANVLTF
. TRBJ1-5 TRBV6-2/TRBV6-3 . TGTGCCAGCAGTGCCGGGACATTAAATCAGCCCCAGCATTTT CASSAGTLNQPQHF
TRBD1 TRBJ1-2 TRBV12-3/TRBV12-4 . TGTGCCAGCACTAGACAGGGTGGAGGCTATGGCTACACCTTC CASTRQGGGYGYTF
. TRBJ1-4 TRBV7-2 . TGTGCCAGCAGCTTACGGTCCATCGCAACTAATGAAAAACTGTTTTTT CASSLRSIATNEKLFF
TRBD1 TRBJ2-7 TRBV4-1 few TGCGCCAGCAGCCAGACGGCCGGGACAGGGGCCCTGGAGCAGTACTTC CASSQTAGTGALEQYF
TRBD2 TRBJ2-7 TRBV11-2 . TGTGCCAGCAGCTTATGGTCGGTAAGCGGGAGTCCCGTTTTGAACGAGCAGTACTTC CASSLWSVSGSPVLNEQYF
TRBD2 TRBJ2-5 TRBV6-6 few TGTGCCAGCAGGGACCCCGGGGGGGCCGAGACCCAGTACTTC CASRDPGGAETQYF
. TRBJ2-3 TRBV7-2 . TGTGCCAGCAGCTTAGAACAAATAGTAGTCCCAGATACGCAGTATTTT CASSLEQIVVPDTQYF
TRBD1 TRBJ2-1 TRBV5-1 . TGCGCCAGCTCCTCCGGGACAGGGAGAGTCAATGAGCAGTTCTTC CASSSGTGRVNEQFF
. TRBJ2-3 TRBV11-1 few TGTGCCAGCAGCTTAACCCCAGGGAATACGCAGTATTTT CASSLTPGNTQYF
. TRBJ1-2 TRBV7-8 . TGTGCCAGCACCGGGGGGACGGACTATGGCTACACCTTC CASTGGTDYGYTF
. TRBJ2-2 TRBV15 . TGTGCCACCAGCGTACTAGCCGGGGAGCTGTTTTTT CATSVLAGELFF
. TRBJ2-6 TRBV7-3 . TGTGCCAGCAGCTTAATAGTCGGGGCCAACGTCCTGACTTTC CASSLIVGANVLTF
TRBD1 TRBJ2-6 TRBV3-1 . TGTGCCAGCAGCCAAGGACTCAGGGGGCGTGGGGCCAACGTCCTGACTTTC CASSQGLRGRGANVLTF
. TRBJ1-6 TRBV6-1 . TGTGCCAGCAGAGAGAAGAATTCACCCCTCCACTTT CASREKNSPLHF
. TRBJ1-1 TRBV7-9 few TGTGCCGGATCGACCTCCCGGGACACTGAAGCTTTCTTT CAGSTSRDTEAFF
TRBD2 TRBJ2-1 TRBV27 . TGTGCCAGCAGTCAGGCTAGCGGGAACCACAATGAGCAGTTCTTC CASSQASGNHNEQFF
. TRBJ2-5 TRBV15 . TGTGCCACCAGCAGAGAAACAGGGTCTAAAGAGACCCAGTACTTC CATSRETGSKETQYF
TRBD1 TRBJ1-6 TRBV7-6 . TGTGCCAGCAGCTTAGCCCCAGGACAGGGGGGAACTTATAATTCACCCCTCCACTTT CASSLAPGQGGTYNSPLHF